The clone carrying this T cell receptor (beta chain) was counted a few times. Its specificity is unknown. TCRdb reprocessed the 5' RACE reads with MiXCR, giving one entry per CDR3 protein. Seen here are 290,000 or so distinct CDR3 sequences, 20% to 25% observed once, and the top ten hold about 3.5%. The record originates from a study of CD8 T cells in ankylosing spondylitis. Findings and limits, study-wide: For ankylosing spondylitis blood, a TCR beta motif of about eight highly homologous variants appeared characteristic. Reportedly, disease-linked clones are significantly enriched in ankylosing spondylitis patients' matched synovial fluid. Peripheral blood samples showed relatively rare disease-linked clones, and these clones were CD8+.

Material: blood, either unsorted or a sorted T cell fraction (not recorded which). The clonotype originates from a female donor with ankylosing spondylitis or in good health (not recorded which).

Written as DNA, the CDR3 is TGTGCCAGCAGCCAAGATCTGAGGGGCTTCACAGATACGCAGTATTTT. Its protein product is CASSQDLRGFTDTQYF. The chain couples TRBV14 to TRBJ2-3; D is perhaps TRBD1 or TRBD2 (5 bases each). The CDR3 is made up of 16 amino acids. Trimming shortened V by 0 bases and J by 2 bases, and 12 bases separated the two germline ends. The germline CDR1 and CDR2 sequences are SGHDN and FVKESK.